The 9 T cell receptor beta chains given below trace back to one sample, sequenced in a study of T cell responses to AZD1222 COVID-19 vaccine (dated by TCRdb to 2020 to 2022). The label giving this sample's time point can be read as: about 28 days (+/-7) after the second vaccine dose. This specimen's treatment or condition label, per the study, means: meningococcal conjugate vaccine given as trial control. Preparation of the library involved the immunoSEQ multiplex PCR assay. TCRdb retrieved this table from immuneACCESS and kept in-frame rearrangements only. Not all clones are present; in checked studies, unresolved V genes account for under half, and no reason is known for the remainder. The sample yields some 180,000 clones; 85% to 95% were counted once. The ten top clones hold around 0.96% of the sample. The source was peripheral blood, collected 28 days after the second dose of the MenACWY control vaccine. These receptors all stem from an adult who received the MenACWY meningococcal vaccine as a control.

CDR3 region: CASSQGTQGLSGELFF. DNA for the CDR3: TGCGCCAGCAGCCAAGGAACTCAGGGACTATCCGGGGAGCTGTTTTTT. The genes are TRBV4-1 and TRBJ2-2; the match to TRBD2 covers 7 bases. The CDR3 totals 16 residues. V was clipped by 1 base and J by 6 bases; unmatched bases: 8. Germline CDR1 reads MGHRA; CDR2 reads YSYEKL.

The V call is TRBV3-1 (or the pseudogene TRBV3-2), the J call TRBJ1-2; no clear D. Germline V gene sequence: CDR1 LGHDT, CDR2 YNNKEL (reference sequence). This CDR3 comprises 14 residues. Trimming took off 5 bases at V and 4 bases at J, with 14 bases between the two ends. The DNA of the CDR3 is TGTGCCAGCAGCTTAGAGGTGGGCGGCTATGGCTACACCTTC. Its protein is CASSLEVGGYGYTF.

The genes are TRBV3-1 (or the pseudogene TRBV3-2) and TRBJ1-1, with D possibly being TRBD1 (6 bases). CDR3 size: 15 residues. V was trimmed by 1 base and J by 1 base, leaving 10 bases between them. Germline V gives CDR1 LGHDT, CDR2 YNNKEL (reference sequence). The CDR3 loop reads CASSQVGGRNTEAFF. In DNA form, the CDR3 reads TGTGCCAGCAGCCAAGTGGGGGGGCGGAACACTGAAGCTTTCTTT.

The genes are TRBV6-2 or TRBV6-3 and TRBJ1-2; D is undetermined. Germline V gives CDR1 MNHEY, CDR2 SVGEGT. CDR3 length equals 12 residues. The V end was cut by 5 bases, the J end by 5 bases, with 9 bases between. The CDR3 sequence: CASSHTDYGYTF. In DNA, the CDR3 is TGTGCCAGCAGTCATACGGATTATGGCTACACCTTC.

The CDR3 region has the DNA TGTGCCTGGAGTCTGGCGGGGACTCGGAACACCATATATTTT. As protein: CAWSLAGTRNTIYF. The chain employs TRBV30 and TRBJ1-3; D might be TRBD1 (5 bases). This CDR3 comprises 14 residues. V was trimmed by 2 bases and J by 7 bases, leaving 15 bases between them. Per the germline V gene, CDR1 is GTSNPN and CDR2 is SVGIG (reference sequence). Drawing the rest from reference TRBV30 and TRBJ1-3, the complete variable domain is SQTIHQWPATLVQPVGSPLSLECTVEGTSNPNLYWYRQAAGRGLQLLFYSVGIGQISSEVPQNLSASRPQDRQFILSSKKLLLSDSGFYLCAWSLAGTRNTIYFGEGSWLTVV.

V usage is TRBV18 and J usage is TRBJ1-1; weak D call: TRBD1 (5 bases). Trimming cost V 1 base and J 1 base, with 10 bases left between them. The CDR3 length is 15 residues. The germline V gene has CDR1 KGHSH and CDR2 LQKENI. The CDR3 region has the DNA TGTGCCAGCTCACCACGCGGGGCGGAGAACACTGAAGCTTTCTTT. Residues: CASSPRGAENTEAFF. The whole variable domain, remainder taken from reference TRBV18 and TRBJ1-1, is NAGVMQNPRHLVRRRGQEARLRCSPMKGHSHVYWYRQLPEEGLKFMVYLQKENIIDESGMPKERFSAEFPKEGPSILRIQQVVRGDSAAYFCASSPRGAENTEAFFGQGTRLTVV.

This rearrangement joins TRBV19 to TRBJ1-1; D is unclear. V shed 8 bases and J shed 1 base, with 8 bases lying between them. The CDR3 contains 12 residues. In germline, CDR1 is LNHDA, CDR2 SQIVND (reference sequence). The CDR3 loop reads CASLRENTEAFF. The CDR3 DNA reads as TGTGCCAGTTTGCGGGAGAACACTGAAGCTTTCTTT.

The J gene is TRBJ2-3, the V gene TRBV19; D unresolved. Germline CDR1 LNHDA, CDR2 SQIVND (reference sequence). V was trimmed by 5 bases and J by 0 bases, leaving 9 bases between them. This CDR3 spans 14 amino acids. The CDR3 sequence is CASSSPHSTDTQYF. In nucleotides, the CDR3 is TGTGCCAGTAGTTCACCCCACAGCACAGATACGCAGTATTTT.

The V and J genes are TRBV7-9 and TRBJ1-2; no reliable D call. The germline gives CDR1 SEHNR, CDR2 FQNEAQ (reference sequence). This CDR3 contains 15 residues. V dropped 2 bases and J dropped 6 bases, with 16 bases sitting between them. CDR3 residues: CASSLMFGDRDGYTF. In DNA form, the CDR3 reads TGTGCCAGCAGCTTAATGTTTGGGGATCGTGATGGCTACACCTTC.